This T cell receptor (beta chain) was captured in a study of control samples from healthy donors and cancer patients. Assay used: immunoSEQ multiplex PCR; TCRdb lists only in-frame clones, some missing. The top ten hold approximately 20% of the sample, which has around 95,000 clones, around 81% seen once. Germline values: CDR1 GTSNPN, CDR2 SVGIG (reference sequence). V was pared by 1 base and J by 5 bases, with 8 bases of the junction left unmatched. The CDR3 is made up of 15 amino acids. Specimen: blood. J is TRBJ1-2 and V is TRBV30; 9 bases are shared with TRBD1. The source is a man younger than 45 in good health. The CDR3 loop is CAWSADRGSGYGYTF. CDR3 sequence (DNA): TGTGCCTGGAGTGCCGACAGGGGGTCGGGGTATGGCTACACCTTC.